Below are 17 T cell receptor beta chains sequenced from a single sample in a study of blood T cell repertoires in COVID-19 (dated by TCRdb to between 2020 and 2021). Libraries came from the immunoSEQ multiplex PCR assay. TCRdb retrieved this table from immuneACCESS and kept in-frame rearrangements only. Not all clones are present; in checked studies, unresolved V genes account for under half, and no reason is known for the remainder. The sample table records tens of thousands of clones; approximately 80% of these occur just once. Of the sample, more than 7.5% is held by the ten largest clones. Sample: peripheral blood. These receptors were collected from a human donor in a cohort sampled during active COVID-19.

The V gene is TRBV7-2, the J gene TRBJ2-7; D is unclear. This CDR3 spans 14 amino acids. The V end was cut by 2 bases, the J end by 6 bases, with 14 bases between. Germline V gives CDR1 SGHTA, CDR2 FQGNSA. CDR3: CASSLNPLVLEQYF. The CDR3 coding sequence is TGTGCCAGCAGCTTAAATCCCCTAGTTCTCGAGCAGTACTTC.

The V gene is TRBV30, the J gene TRBJ2-7, with a tentative D call TRBD1 (5 bases). In germline, CDR1 is GTSNPN, CDR2 SVGIG (reference sequence). The CDR3 runs 10 residues. Trimming cost V 3 bases and J 6 bases, with 6 bases left between them. Written as DNA, the CDR3 is TGTGCCTGGAGAGGGGTCGAGCAGTACTTC. This codes for CAWRGVEQYF.

This clone was counted at least ten times. The V call is TRBV5-6, the J call TRBJ2-1; maybe TRBD2 (5 bases). V was pared by 5 bases and J by 9 bases, with 21 bases between. Looked up from germline, CDR1 is SGHDT and CDR2 is YYEEEE. The CDR3 has 15 amino acids. The CDR3 protein is CASSVRETSKGEQFF. The CDR3 DNA reads TGTGCCAGCAGTGTCCGGGAAACTAGTAAGGGTGAGCAGTTCTTC.

The rearrangement uses TRBV20-1 and TRBJ2-4; TRBD2 aligns across 7 bases. V shed 3 bases and J 3 bases; nucleotides not matched to a gene: 11. CDR1 is DFQATT, CDR2 SNEGSKA, per germline (reference sequence). This CDR3 has 16 amino acids. In DNA, the CDR3 is TGCAGTGCTAGTCCGTCGACGGGAGGTCTCAAAAACATTCAGTACTTC. This translates into CSASPSTGGLKNIQYF.

DNA for the CDR3: TGTGCCAGCAGCGGTCGAGGGGGCAACGGCTACACCTTC. Translating it yields CASSGRGGNGYTF. V usage is TRBV6-5 and J usage is TRBJ1-2, with 7 positions matching TRBD1. J lost 8 bases, V lost 6 bases, and 9 bases had no gene match. The germline V gene has CDR1 MNHEY and CDR2 SVGAGI. The CDR3 runs 13 residues.

V and J are TRBV7-2 and TRBJ2-3; 13 positions match TRBD2. V lost 5 bases, J lost 4 bases, and 9 bases stayed unmatched. Germline loops: CDR1 SGHTA, CDR2 FQGNSA. The CDR3 contains 17 residues. The CDR3 protein is CASSPRGTSGTPDTQYF. For the CDR3, the DNA is TGTGCCAGCAGCCCCCGTGGGACTAGCGGGACCCCAGATACGCAGTATTTT.

This chain uses TRBV19 with TRBJ1-2, with TRBD1 matching over 9 bases. Germline V CDR1 and CDR2: LNHDA, SQIVND (reference sequence). V lost 4 bases, J lost 7 bases, and 7 bases stayed unmatched. The length of the CDR3 is 14 residues. CDR3 region: CASSNGQGYPGYTF. CDR3 nucleotide sequence: TGTGCCAGTAGTAATGGACAGGGGTATCCTGGCTACACCTTC.

V and J are TRBV18 and TRBJ1-4; unclear D gene. Trimming left V 2 bases short and J 7 bases short, with 8 bases between. CDR3 size: 13 residues. CDR1 and CDR2 from the germline V gene are KGHSH and LQKENI. The CDR3 region has the DNA TGTGCCAGCTCACCAAGAGGGTTTGAAAAACTGTTTTTT. It specifies CASSPRGFEKLFF.

The CDR3: CASSRTTYNEQFF. The CDR3 DNA sequence: TGTGCCAGCAGCCGGACAACCTACAATGAGCAGTTCTTC. V usage is TRBV7-2 and J usage is TRBJ2-1; maybe TRBD1 (5 bases). The V end lost 5 bases, the J end lost 2 bases, and 7 bases lay between the germline ends. The germline V gene encodes CDR1 SGHTA and CDR2 FQGNSA. The CDR3 length is 13 residues.

The count of this clone is one. The chain couples TRBV28 to TRBJ2-3, with 15 bases matching TRBD2. The CDR3 covers 18 residues. Germline V lookup: CDR1 MDHEN, CDR2 SYDVKM. V dropped 5 bases and J dropped 0; count of bases not matched to a gene: 6. The CDR3 DNA reads as TGTGCCAGCAGTCGGCCGGGACTAGCGGGAGGTAGCACAGATACGCAGTATTTT. It yields the protein CASSRPGLAGGSTDTQYF.

The rearrangement joins TRBV7-2 to TRBJ2-2; D gene uncertain. The V and J ends lost 0 bases and 4 bases respectively, with 12 bases between them. This CDR3 is 16 amino acids long. Germline V gene lookup returns CDR1 SGHTA and CDR2 FQGNSA. CDR3 sequence: CASSLAGAGVTGELFF. For the CDR3, the DNA is TGTGCCAGCAGCTTAGCAGGCGCAGGCGTCACCGGGGAGCTGTTTTTT.

The J gene is TRBJ2-7, the V gene TRBV19; 10 nucleotides line up with TRBD2. This CDR3 region has 15 residues. Losses at the gene ends were 6 bases for V and 2 bases for J; bases not matched to a gene: 7. Germline CDR1 LNHDA, CDR2 SQIVND (reference sequence). This CDR3 reads CASSQRTSGTYEQYF. DNA for the CDR3: TGTGCCAGTAGCCAAAGGACTAGCGGAACCTACGAGCAGTACTTC.

This chain links TRBV4-3 with TRBJ1-1; unclear D gene. The V end was cut by 1 base, the J end by 3 bases, with 15 bases between. The CDR3 has 16 amino acids. From germline, CDR1 is LGHNA and CDR2 YSLEER. The CDR3 loop is CASSQGVDAGDTEAFF. CDR3 nucleotide sequence: TGCGCCAGCAGCCAAGGGGTCGACGCAGGTGACACTGAAGCTTTCTTT.

This sequence joins TRBV20-1 and TRBJ2-3; D is uncertain. This CDR3 is 17 amino acids long. Per the germline V gene, CDR1 is DFQATT and CDR2 is SNEGSKA (reference sequence). V lost 3 bases and J 6 bases, leaving 25 bases between the germline ends. For the CDR3, the DNA is TGCAGTGCTAGTAGTGTGGCGGCCTCTCTAACGCGGGATACGCAGTATTTT. Protein product: CSASSVAASLTRDTQYF.

The chain links TRBV20-1 to TRBJ2-3, with 7 bases matching TRBD1. Germline V gives CDR1 DFQATT, CDR2 SNEGSKA (reference sequence). The CDR3 covers 11 residues. Trimming removed 8 bases from V and 4 bases from J; junction bases left unmatched: 3. The CDR3 region has the DNA TGCAGTTCCGACAGGGCAGATACGCAGTATTTT. It translates to CSSDRADTQYF.

This rearrangement joins TRBV7-6 to TRBJ2-5; 8 bases fit TRBD1. This CDR3 is built from 15 residues. CDR1 and CDR2 (germline): SGHVS, FNYEAQ. J was trimmed by 4 bases and V by 1 base; bases with no gene match: 5. The DNA for the CDR3 is TGTGCCAGCAGCTTAGGGACAGGGACGGGAGAGACCCAGTACTTC. Translated: CASSLGTGTGETQYF.

The rearrangement uses TRBV5-5 and TRBJ2-1; 10 nucleotides match TRBD2. Per the germline V gene, CDR1 is SGHKS and CDR2 is YYEKEE (reference sequence). This CDR3 region has 15 residues. V gave up 4 bases and J gave up 3 bases; unmatched junction bases: 4. CDR3 sequence reads: CASSPAGGVYNEQFF. The CDR3 nucleotides are TGTGCCAGCAGCCCAGCGGGAGGGGTCTACAATGAGCAGTTCTTC.